The 19 T cell receptor beta chains below were found in one sample sequenced in a study of T cells after yellow fever vaccination. Using its own MiXCR run on the 5' RACE reads, TCRdb lists one record per CDR3 protein. Of fewer than 400,000 distinct CDR3 sequences listed, over 5% were seen once; the top ten hold approximately 16%. Sequenced material: PBMCs, taken 5 days after the yellow fever booster vaccination. The source of these receptors is a man aged 30 to 39 who received the YFV17D yellow fever vaccine.

This clonotype was counted many times. V and J are TRBV6-1 and TRBJ1-4, with D unresolved. This CDR3 has 15 residues. Trimming pared 5 bases from V and 3 bases from J, leaving 13 bases between. The germline V gene encodes CDR1 MNHNS and CDR2 SASEGT. Here the CDR3 reads CASSRFRASNEKLFF. CDR3 nucleotide sequence: TGTGCCAGCAGTCGTTTCCGGGCTTCTAATGAAAAACTGTTTTTT.

There are many counts of this clonotype. The chain links TRBV5-1 to TRBJ2-1; D ambiguous. V lost 4 bases and J 4 bases, leaving 12 bases between the germline ends. There are 14 residues in the CDR3. CDR1 and CDR2 from the germline V gene are SGHRS and YFSETQ. The CDR3 sequence is CASSPGENYNEQFF. The CDR3 nucleotides read TGCGCCAGCAGCCCCGGAGAGAATTACAATGAGCAGTTCTTC.

This chain uses TRBV15 with TRBJ2-1; the D gene is possibly TRBD2 (6 bases). Germline V gives CDR1 LNHNV, CDR2 YYDKDF (reference sequence). The CDR3 sequence is 16 residues long. Trimming took 1 base from V and 8 from J, leaving 18 bases between them. CDR3 sequence: CATSRVGGGLLDEQFF. Written as DNA, the CDR3 is TGTGCCACCAGCAGAGTCGGAGGAGGGCTTCTGGATGAGCAGTTCTTC.

This clonotype has a handful of counts. The chain recombines TRBV20-1 with TRBJ2-5; TRBD1 agrees at 9 bases. Trimming at V came to 5 bases and at J to 1 base, leaving 8 bases not matched to a gene. There are 15 residues in the CDR3. Germline V lookup: CDR1 DFQATT, CDR2 SNEGSKA (reference sequence). Here the CDR3 DNA reads TGCAGTGCTTTTAAACAGGGGGCCCTCCAAGAGACCCAGTACTTC. This translates into CSAFKQGALQETQYF.

In this sample, this clonotype turned up a few times. This rearrangement joins TRBV12-1 to TRBJ2-5; TRBD1 is the table's D call and was not checked against the DNA. TRBV12-1 is a documented pseudogene. CDR3 length: 15 amino acids. CDR3 DNA sequence: TGTGCCAGCAGCTATGTGGACAGGGGGCAGGAGACCCAGTACTTC. Amino acid sequence: CASSYVDRGQETQYF.

This clonotype has at least ten counts. J is TRBJ2-5 and V is TRBV5-6; 9 nucleotides align to TRBD1. Germline-derived CDR1 and CDR2 are SGHDT and YYEEEE. The CDR3 totals 14 residues. V lost 4 bases, J lost 5 bases, and 6 bases stayed unmatched. CDR3 bases: TGTGCCAGCAGCCAGGGACAGGGCTGGGAGACCCAGTACTTC. Translated: CASSQGQGWETQYF. Full variable domain (remainder filled in from reference TRBV5-6 and TRBJ2-5): DAGVTQSPTHLIKTRGQQVTLRCSPKSGHDTVSWYQQALGQGPQFIFQYYEEEERQRGNFPDRFSGHQFPNYSSELNVNALLLGDSALYLCASSQGQGWETQYFGPGTRLLVL.

This clonotype has more than one count but fewer than ten. The V gene is TRBV6-5, the J gene TRBJ2-7; a possible D gene is TRBD1 (6 bases). Trimming stripped 6 bases from V and 6 bases from J, with 9 bases between. The CDR3 sequence is 11 residues long. CDR1 MNHEY and CDR2 SVGAGI come from the germline V gene. In DNA, the CDR3 is TGTGCCAGCAGAACAGGGACCGAGCAGTACTTC. Its protein is CASRTGTEQYF.

This chain joins TRBV11-1 and TRBJ2-4, with 7 bases matching TRBD1. The CDR3 is 18 amino acids. The germline CDR1 and CDR2 sequences are SGHAT and FQDESV (reference sequence). V shed 8 bases and J 0 bases; nucleotides not matched to a gene: 16. CDR3 DNA sequence: TGTGCCAGCTCAGGGCTGGACAGGAACTTATTAGCCAAAAACATTCAGTACTTC. Encoded protein: CASSGLDRNLLAKNIQYF.

This chain connects TRBV6-7 to TRBJ2-1; TRBD2 matches 10 bases. TRBV6-7 is an ORF, and what it does is uncertain. The CDR3 has 15 residues. The CDR3 DNA sequence: TGTTTAGGGTCCAGCGGGAGGGCGGGTATCCATGAGCAGTTCTTC. Amino acids: CLGSSGRAGIHEQFF.

Many counts were recorded for this clonotype. The gene calls are TRBV29-1 and TRBJ2-5, with 10 positions matching TRBD2. The J segment lost 4 bases and the V segment lost 0 bases, leaving 5 bases of the junction unmatched. Germline-derived CDR1 and CDR2 are SQVTM and ANQGSEA. This CDR3 has 15 residues. The CDR3 bases are TGCAGCGTTGAAGATACTAGCGGGAACCGAGAGACCCAGTACTTC. Its translation: CSVEDTSGNRETQYF.

This clonotype showed up just a few times. The chain uses TRBV7-3 and TRBJ2-3; no definite D call. Looked up from germline, CDR1 is SGHTA and CDR2 is FQGTGA. CDR3 length: 18 amino acids. Trimming stripped 5 bases from V and 10 bases from J, with 31 bases between. CDR3 region: CASSPPLGRQLHRYAQYF. As DNA, the CDR3 is TGTGCCAGCAGCCCCCCGCTGGGCAGGCAACTACACAGATACGCGCAGTATTTT.

At least ten counts were recorded for this clonotype. The CDR3 here is CASSFMTGYTEAFF. The CDR3 nucleotides read TGTGCCAGCAGCTTCATGACAGGGTACACTGAAGCTTTCTTT. The genes are TRBV7-8 and TRBJ1-1; 7 bases map to TRBD1. The length of the CDR3 is 14 residues. The trim removed 3 bases at V and 3 bases at J, leaving 4 bases unmatched. From germline, CDR1 is SGHVS and CDR2 FQNEAQ.

V is TRBV18 and J is TRBJ2-7; no clear D gene. The CDR3 sequence is 14 residues long. Trimming took off 3 bases at V and 2 bases at J, with 11 bases between the two ends. Germline values: CDR1 KGHSH, CDR2 LQKENI. The chain's CDR3 is CASSPPETPYEQYF. The CDR3 DNA sequence: TGTGCCAGCTCACCTCCGGAGACCCCCTACGAGCAGTACTTC.

This clonotype was seen at least ten times. V and J are TRBV27 and TRBJ2-1; 11 positions match TRBD2. Per germline, CDR1 MNHEY and CDR2 SMNVEV (reference sequence). This CDR3 contains 19 residues. The V segment lost 7 bases and the J segment 1 base; nucleotides outside the gene matches: 15. CDR3 DNA: TGTGCCAGCACTCCGGCAATAGGGGCTAGCGGGAGGTCCTACAATGAGCAGTTCTTC. Encoded protein: CASTPAIGASGRSYNEQFF.

In this sample, this clonotype turned up a few times. J is TRBJ2-1 and V is TRBV20-1; TRBD2 matches at 7 bases. The CDR3 contains 15 residues. V shed 4 bases, J shed 8 bases, and the junction held 14 bases outside the gene matches. Germline values: CDR1 DFQATT, CDR2 SNEGSKA (reference sequence). CDR3 region: CSATHSSGNAHEQFF. CDR3 bases: TGCAGTGCTACCCATTCTAGCGGCAACGCCCATGAGCAGTTCTTC.

This clonotype has more than one count but fewer than ten. This chain connects TRBV20-1 to TRBJ2-3; D is possibly TRBD2 (6 bases). The CDR3 has 14 residues. V lost 5 bases, J lost 0 bases, and 12 bases lay in between. The germline CDR1 and CDR2 sequences are DFQATT and SNEGSKA (reference sequence). CDR3 sequence: CSASLAASTDTQYF. As DNA, the CDR3 is TGCAGTGCTTCACTAGCCGCTAGCACAGATACGCAGTATTTT.

This clonotype has a count of ten or more. The rearrangement links TRBV5-1 to TRBJ2-5; 8 positions match TRBD1. Unmatched junction bases numbered 9, after V lost 0 bases and J lost 5 bases. Germline V gives CDR1 SGHRS, CDR2 YFSETQ. The length of the CDR3 is 16 residues. CDR3 in amino acids: CASSLGRQGIGETQYF. The CDR3 nucleotides read TGCGCCAGCAGCTTGGGACGACAGGGGATAGGGGAGACCCAGTACTTC.

This clonotype was detected many times. The V gene is TRBV28, the J gene TRBJ2-3; 7 positions agree with TRBD2. This CDR3 is 14 amino acids long. Germline-derived CDR1 and CDR2 are MDHEN and SYDVKM. J gave up 4 bases and V 4 bases, and 5 bases lay outside the gene matches. CDR3 loop: CASSSPGGSDTQYF. The DNA for the CDR3 is TGTGCCAGCAGTTCCCCCGGGGGGTCAGATACGCAGTATTTT. The variable domain in full, completed from reference TRBV28 and TRBJ2-3, reads DVKVTQSSRYLVKRTGEKVFLECVQDMDHENMFWYRQDPGLGLRLIYFSYDVKMKEKGDIPEGYSVSREKKERFSLILESASTNQTSMYLCASSSPGGSDTQYFGPGTRLTVL.

This clonotype was counted between two and nine times. This sequence joins TRBV20-1 and TRBJ1-5; D unclear. CDR1 and CDR2 (germline): DFQATT, SNEGSKA (reference sequence). Trimming stripped 3 bases from V and 1 base from J, with 4 bases between. The CDR3 extends over 12 amino acids. CDR3 loop: CSARRSNQPQHF. Here the CDR3 DNA reads TGCAGTGCTAGGCGCAGCAATCAGCCCCAGCATTTT.